The sequence of this T cell receptor beta chain was determined in a study of patients and donors after allogeneic stem cell transplantation. Trimming pared 4 bases from V and 0 bases from J, leaving 13 bases between. Per the germline V gene, CDR1 is SGDLS and CDR2 is YYNGEE. The CDR3 is made up of 15 amino acids. TCRdb re-called the RT-PCR reads with MiXCR, one entry per CDR3 protein. The sample lists 150,000 to 250,000 distinct CDR3 sequences, 40% to 45% seen once, with about 35% in the top ten. The sequence was obtained from a human donor who was either an allogeneic HSCT recipient or a stem cell or donor lymphocyte infusion donor (not recorded which). It is not recorded whose cells these are; they may come from a transplant donor. The chain has TRBV9 and TRBJ1-2, with D uncertain. What was sequenced was blood, either unsorted or a sorted T cell fraction (not recorded which). Here the CDR3 DNA reads TGTGCCAGCAGCCCACGGACGGCTTCTAACTATGGCTACACCTTC. The encoded protein is CASSPRTASNYGYTF.